The present T cell receptor beta chain was sequenced within a study of blood T cell repertoires in COVID-19. Study summary: Italy, Spain and the United States were the sources of the convalescent and acute COVID-19 samples. T cells, B-cell-depleted T cells, or PBMCs supplied cDNA or gDNA.

Per the original methods: Nucleated cell counts were estimated from reference gene primer amplification. Sequencing used immunoSEQ multiplex PCR; TCRdb keeps in-frame clones, though not all of them. The D gene and trimming were derived from the DNA, and the V and J assignments and clone size from that table. The table has approximately 150,000 clones, approximately 88% seen once. Germline V gives CDR1 MGHRA, CDR2 YSYEKL. This CDR3 region has 15 residues. V was trimmed by 3 bases and J by 8 bases, leaving 19 bases between them. The TCR comes from a man aged 55-75 years with active or convalescent COVID-19. The V call is TRBV4-1, the J call TRBJ1-2; D is ambiguous. Sequencing was performed on peripheral blood. The CDR3 sequence: CASSHKMLRDTGYTF. The CDR3 DNA reads as TGCGCCAGCAGCCACAAGATGCTCCGCGATACCGGCTACACCTTC.